Presented here are 22 T cell receptor beta chains from one specimen sequenced in a study of T cell responses to AZD1222 COVID-19 vaccine. Sequenced by immunoSEQ multiplex PCR; TCRdb stores in-frame clones only, minus some. The repertoire has about 120,000 clones, about 85% of them found once; the top ten carry 6.2%. Material: peripheral blood, obtained on day 0 of AZD1222 vaccination. These TCRs come from an adult in good health.

For the CDR3, the DNA is TGTGCCAGTACCCCAGGGGGACAGGGAAACTACGAGCAGTACTTC. Amino acids: CASTPGGQGNYEQYF. The rearrangement joins TRBV19 to TRBJ2-7, with 9 bases lining up with TRBD1. Germline-derived CDR1 and CDR2 are LNHDA and SQIVND (reference sequence). V lost 7 bases to trimming and J lost 3 bases; unmatched junction nucleotides: 10. The CDR3 runs 15 residues.

This clone was counted once. This chain uses TRBV20-1 with TRBJ2-1, with D hard to call. The V gene lost 3 bases and the J gene lost 4 bases, with 16 bases spanning the gap. Germline V lookup: CDR1 DFQATT, CDR2 SNEGSKA (reference sequence). This CDR3 contains 15 residues. The DNA of the CDR3 is TGCAGTGCTAGTAGTGGTGCTCGGCCTTACAATGAGCAGTTCTTC. This gives the protein CSASSGARPYNEQFF.

The chain joins TRBV7-8 to TRBJ1-5; D is perhaps TRBD1 (5 bases). CDR3 length equals 15 residues. The V gene lost 1 base and the J gene lost 3 bases, with 10 bases spanning the gap. CDR1 is SGHVS, CDR2 FQNEAQ, per germline. The chain's CDR3 is CASSLERGLNQPQHF. The CDR3 nucleotides are TGTGCCAGCAGCTTAGAAAGGGGTCTCAATCAGCCCCAGCATTTT.

A note on this clone: A much larger clone is a single base away; this may be a read error. The same CDR3 can be traced to other DNA sequences in this sample. This sequence joins TRBV28 and TRBJ2-3; 8 positions match TRBD2. Germline V gene sequence: CDR1 MDHEN, CDR2 SYDVKM. The CDR3 extends over 14 amino acids. V lost 3 bases to trimming and J lost 3 bases; unmatched junction nucleotides: 2. CDR3 nucleotide sequence: TGTGCCAGCAGTTTTGTAGCGGGAACAGATACGCAGTATTTT. Protein product: CASSFVAGTDTQYF.

This chain joins TRBV3-1 (or the pseudogene TRBV3-2) and TRBJ1-1; possibly TRBD1 for D (5 bases). CDR3 size: 17 residues. The germline V gene encodes CDR1 LGHDT and CDR2 YNNKEL (reference sequence). V shed 0 bases and J shed 3 bases, with 17 bases lying between them. CDR3 sequence: CASSQDQLRGWDTEAFF. CDR3 DNA: TGTGCCAGCAGCCAAGATCAATTAAGGGGTTGGGACACTGAAGCTTTCTTT.

The rearrangement uses TRBV6-5 and TRBJ1-6; D gene unclear. V was clipped by 8 bases and J by 6 bases, with 8 bases between them. CDR1 is MNHEY and CDR2 is SVGAGI in the germline V gene. The CDR3 length is 12 residues. The CDR3 nucleotides read TGTGCCAGCTTCGGGATTAATTCACCCCTCCACTTT. Encoded protein: CASFGINSPLHF.

J is TRBJ2-6 and V is TRBV21-1. TRBV21-1 is termed a pseudogene. The CDR3 consists of 18 residues. CDR3 nucleotide sequence: TGTGCCAGCAGCGGTTCGGGACGAACCCCCTCCGGGGCCAACGTCCTGACTTTC. Amino acids: CASSGSGRTPSGANVLTF.

The V and J genes are TRBV7-2 and TRBJ2-7; D possibly corresponds to TRBD2 (6 bases). This CDR3 is 15 amino acids long. Looked up from germline, CDR1 is SGHTA and CDR2 is FQGNSA. Deletions cut 2 bases from V and 0 bases from J, with 11 bases between. The CDR3: CASSLFGGSSYEQYF. The CDR3 DNA follows: TGTGCCAGCAGCTTATTCGGGGGTAGCTCCTACGAGCAGTACTTC. The full variable domain, in which reference TRBV7-2 and TRBJ2-7 provide the parts outside the CDR3, is GAGVSQSPSNKVTEKGKDVELRCDPISGHTALYWYRQSLGQGLEFLIYFQGNSAPDKSGLPSDRFSAERTGGSVSTLTIQRTQQEDSAVYLCASSLFGGSSYEQYFGPGTRLTVT.

This clone has just one count. The chain joins TRBV25-1 to TRBJ1-3; 9 positions agree with TRBD1. Trimming at V came to 4 bases and at J to 4 bases, leaving 14 bases not matched to a gene. Germline V gene sequence: CDR1 MGHDK, CDR2 SYGVNS. The CDR3 totals 18 residues. CDR3 sequence reads: CASSGSRTGAFFGNTIYF. The CDR3 DNA reads as TGTGCCAGCAGTGGGTCCCGGACAGGGGCATTTTTCGGAAACACCATATATTTT.

This chain connects TRBV18 to TRBJ1-3; D is undetermined. Between the trimmed V and J ends, which lost 1 base and 2 bases, there was a span of 12 bases. The CDR3 sequence is 16 residues long. CDR1 and CDR2 (germline): KGHSH, LQKENI. The CDR3 spells CASSPLGQSPGNTIYF. CDR3 in DNA: TGTGCCAGCTCACCACTGGGTCAGTCACCTGGAAACACCATATATTTT.

The chain couples TRBV2 to TRBJ1-4; 10 bases map to TRBD1. Germline-derived CDR1 and CDR2 are SNHLY and FYNNEI. This CDR3 contains 16 residues. The J segment lost 11 bases and the V segment lost 4 bases, leaving 13 bases of the junction unmatched. CDR3 nucleotide sequence: TGTGCCAGCAGTGTTACTCCGGGACAGGGGTTTGTGAAACTGTTTTTT. Translating gives CASSVTPGQGFVKLFF.

This chain links TRBV28 with TRBJ1-5, with D possibly being TRBD1 (5 bases). This CDR3 is built from 13 residues. Between the trimmed V and J ends, which lost 6 bases and 5 bases, there was a span of 11 bases. The germline gives CDR1 MDHEN, CDR2 SYDVKM. CDR3 sequence reads: CASRGVMDQPQHF. DNA of the CDR3: TGTGCCAGCAGAGGGGTAATGGATCAGCCCCAGCATTTT.

The gene calls are TRBV7-9 and TRBJ2-7, with unresolved D. CDR3 length: 13 residues. V was clipped by 6 bases and J by 2 bases, with 11 bases between them. Per germline, CDR1 SEHNR and CDR2 FQNEAQ (reference sequence). CDR3 nucleotides: TGTGCCAGCAGGCCGACCGTAACCTACGAGCAGTACTTC. It encodes CASRPTVTYEQYF.

V gene TRBV28 combines with J gene TRBJ1-2; D ambiguous. The CDR3 is 12 amino acids. Germline V gene data show CDR1 as MDHEN and CDR2 as SYDVKM. Between the trimmed V and J ends, which lost 5 bases and 3 bases, there was a span of 7 bases. CDR3 sequence (DNA): TGTGCCAGCAGTGGCAGAGACTATGGCTACACCTTC. Amino acids: CASSGRDYGYTF.

The chain carries TRBV14 and TRBJ2-2, with a tentative D call TRBD2 (7 bases). CDR3 length: 15 amino acids. Germline V gene sequence: CDR1 SGHDN, CDR2 FVKESK. Trimming cost V 6 bases and J 4 bases, with 15 bases left between them. CDR3 in DNA: TGTGCCAGCAGACAGGGAGCGGGGTCCACCGGGGAGCTGTTTTTT. Encoded protein: CASRQGAGSTGELFF. The variable domain in full, with the rest retrieved from reference TRBV14 and TRBJ2-2, is EAGVTQFPSHSVIEKGQTVTLRCDPISGHDNLYWYRRVMGKEIKFLLHFVKESKQDESGMPNNRFLAERTGGTYSTLKVQPAELEDSGVYFCASRQGAGSTGELFFGEGSRLTVL.

The chain has TRBV9 and TRBJ1-4; 8 bases map to TRBD1. The CDR3 length is 14 residues. Looked up from germline, CDR1 is SGDLS and CDR2 is YYNGEE. The trim removed 5 bases at V and 6 bases at J, leaving 6 bases unmatched. CDR3 DNA: TGTGCCAGCAGTCCACAGGGGGTTGATGAAAAACTGTTTTTT. This codes for CASSPQGVDEKLFF.

For this clone: Other DNA sequences from this sample encode an identical CDR3 as well. J is TRBJ1-2 and V is TRBV28; D unclear. The CDR3 is 11 residues long. CDR1 and CDR2 (germline): MDHEN, SYDVKM. The germline V and J ends were trimmed by 3 bases and 4 bases, with 3 bases remaining between them. The CDR3 reads CASSFGYGYTF. For the CDR3, the DNA is TGTGCCAGCAGTTTCGGCTATGGCTACACCTTC.

The rearrangement links TRBV5-1 to TRBJ1-1; no clear D gene. Germline CDR1 is SGHRS and CDR2 is YFSETQ. V shed 1 base and J shed 4 bases, with 11 bases lying between them. This CDR3 comprises 14 residues. The CDR3 loop reads CASSLLAYTTEAFF. CDR3 DNA: TGCGCCAGCAGCTTGCTTGCTTACACCACTGAAGCTTTCTTT.

This clone was seen a few times. The CDR3 nucleotides read TGTGCCAGCAGCCAAGGATTCCAAGAGACCCAGTACTTC. Protein sequence: CASSQGFQETQYF. The chain employs TRBV9 and TRBJ2-5; D is undetermined. Germline V gene lookup returns CDR1 SGDLS and CDR2 YYNGEE. Trimming cost V 4 bases and J 1 base, with 8 bases left between them. CDR3 length equals 13 residues.

The rearrangement uses TRBV7-2 and TRBJ2-3, with D maybe TRBD2 (6 bases). V was cut by 2 bases and J by 4 bases, with 13 bases left in between. The CDR3 is 15 residues long. Germline CDR1 is SGHTA and CDR2 is FQGNSA. The CDR3 loop reads CASSLTTRGSDTQYF. The CDR3 region has the DNA TGTGCCAGCAGCTTAACTACCCGGGGGTCAGATACGCAGTATTTT. The full variable domain, in which reference TRBV7-2 and TRBJ2-3 provide the parts outside the CDR3, is GAGVSQSPSNKVTEKGKDVELRCDPISGHTALYWYRQSLGQGLEFLIYFQGNSAPDKSGLPSDRFSAERTGGSVSTLTIQRTQQEDSAVYLCASSLTTRGSDTQYFGPGTRLTVL.

This clone was counted a single time. The J gene is TRBJ1-2, the V gene TRBV6-5; D is perhaps TRBD1 (5 bases). Germline V gene lookup returns CDR1 MNHEY and CDR2 SVGAGI. The CDR3 has 15 residues. Trimming pared 4 bases from V and 3 bases from J, leaving 15 bases between. The CDR3 DNA reads TGTGCCAGCAGTTCCTCTAGCGGGACGGACTATGGCTACACCTTC. Its protein is CASSSSSGTDYGYTF.

The genes are TRBV28 and TRBJ2-2; D uncertain. The germline V gene encodes CDR1 MDHEN and CDR2 SYDVKM. The CDR3 sequence is 16 residues long. The V gene lost 7 bases and the J gene lost 1 base, with 16 bases spanning the gap. This chain's CDR3 is CASKELLVGNTGELFF. In DNA, the CDR3 is TGTGCCAGCAAAGAGTTATTAGTCGGGAACACCGGGGAGCTGTTTTTT.